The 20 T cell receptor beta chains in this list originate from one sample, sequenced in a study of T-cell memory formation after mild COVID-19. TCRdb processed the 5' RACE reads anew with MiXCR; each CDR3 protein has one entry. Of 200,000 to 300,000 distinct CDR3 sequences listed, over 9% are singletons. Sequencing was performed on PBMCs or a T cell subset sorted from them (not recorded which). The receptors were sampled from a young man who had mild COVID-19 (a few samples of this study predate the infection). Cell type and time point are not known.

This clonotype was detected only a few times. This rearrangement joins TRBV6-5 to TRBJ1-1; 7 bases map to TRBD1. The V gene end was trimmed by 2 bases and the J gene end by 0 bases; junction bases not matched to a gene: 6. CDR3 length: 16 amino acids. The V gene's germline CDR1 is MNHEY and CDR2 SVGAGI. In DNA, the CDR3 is TGTGCCAGCAGTTACACCCAGGGGGTGATGAACACTGAAGCTTTCTTT. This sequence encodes CASSYTQGVMNTEAFF.

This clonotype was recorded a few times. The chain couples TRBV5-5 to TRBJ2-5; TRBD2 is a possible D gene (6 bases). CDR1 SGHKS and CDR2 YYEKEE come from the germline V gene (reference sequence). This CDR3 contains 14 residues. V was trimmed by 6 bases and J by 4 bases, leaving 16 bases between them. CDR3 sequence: CASNREPGIETQYF. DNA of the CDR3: TGTGCCAGCAACCGGGAGCCCGGGATAGAGACCCAGTACTTC.

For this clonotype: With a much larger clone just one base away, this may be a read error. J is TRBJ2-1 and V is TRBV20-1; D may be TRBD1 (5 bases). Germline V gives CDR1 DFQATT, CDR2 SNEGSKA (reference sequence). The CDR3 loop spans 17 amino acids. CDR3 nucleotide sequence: TGCAGTGCCCAGGAAACGTTTTCTCGGACATTGAACAATGAGCAGTTATTC. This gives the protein CSAQETFSRTLNNEQLF.

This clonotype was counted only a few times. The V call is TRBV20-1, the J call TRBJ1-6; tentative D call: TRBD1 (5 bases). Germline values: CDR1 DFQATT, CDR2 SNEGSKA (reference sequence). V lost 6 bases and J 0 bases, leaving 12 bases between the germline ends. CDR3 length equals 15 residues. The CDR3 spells CSATRQSSYNSPLHF. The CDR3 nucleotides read TGCAGTGCCACCAGACAGAGCTCCTATAATTCACCCCTCCACTTT.

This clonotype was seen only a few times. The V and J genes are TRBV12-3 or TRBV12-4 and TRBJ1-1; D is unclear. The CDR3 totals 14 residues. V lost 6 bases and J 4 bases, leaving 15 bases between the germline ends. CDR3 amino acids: CASSPRTGFTEAFF. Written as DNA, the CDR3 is TGTGCCAGCAGCCCGCGCACGGGTTTCACTGAAGCTTTCTTT.

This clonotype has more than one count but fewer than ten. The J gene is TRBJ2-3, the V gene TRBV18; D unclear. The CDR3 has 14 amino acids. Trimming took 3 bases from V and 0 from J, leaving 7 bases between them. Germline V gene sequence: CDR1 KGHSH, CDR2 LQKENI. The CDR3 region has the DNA TGTGCCAGCTCACCGTCGACTAGCACAGATACGCAGTATTTT. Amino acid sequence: CASSPSTSTDTQYF.

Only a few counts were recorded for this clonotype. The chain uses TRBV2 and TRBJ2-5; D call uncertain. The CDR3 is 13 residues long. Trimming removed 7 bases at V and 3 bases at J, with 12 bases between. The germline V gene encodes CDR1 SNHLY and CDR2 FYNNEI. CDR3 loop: CASNPTQKETQYF. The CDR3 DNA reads TGTGCCAGCAACCCAACACAGAAAGAGACCCAGTACTTC.

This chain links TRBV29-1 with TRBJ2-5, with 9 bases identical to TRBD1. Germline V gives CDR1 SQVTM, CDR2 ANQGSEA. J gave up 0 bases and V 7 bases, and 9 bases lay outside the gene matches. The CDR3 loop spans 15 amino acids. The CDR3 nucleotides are TGCAGCGCCCCTAGGGGGGACAGGGACCAAGAGACCCAGTACTTC. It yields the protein CSAPRGDRDQETQYF.

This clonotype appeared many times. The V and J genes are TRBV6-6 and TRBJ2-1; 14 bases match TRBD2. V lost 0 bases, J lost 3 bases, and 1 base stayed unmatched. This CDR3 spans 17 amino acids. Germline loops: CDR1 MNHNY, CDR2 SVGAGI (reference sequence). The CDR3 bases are TGTGCCAGCAGTTACTCGGGACTAGCGGGGGTCTACAATGAGCAGTTCTTC. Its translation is CASSYSGLAGVYNEQFF.

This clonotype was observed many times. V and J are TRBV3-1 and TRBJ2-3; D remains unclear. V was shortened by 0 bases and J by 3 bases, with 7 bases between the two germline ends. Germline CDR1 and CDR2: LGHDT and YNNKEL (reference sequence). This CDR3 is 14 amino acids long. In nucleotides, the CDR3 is TGTGCCAGCAGCCAAGACGGCGGAACAGATACGCAGTATTTT. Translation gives CASSQDGGTDTQYF.

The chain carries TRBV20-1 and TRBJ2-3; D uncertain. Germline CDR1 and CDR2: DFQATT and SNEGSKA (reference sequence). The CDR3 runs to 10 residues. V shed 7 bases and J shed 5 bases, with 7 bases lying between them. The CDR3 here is CSVLVDTQYF. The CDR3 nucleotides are TGCAGTGTGTTAGTAGATACGCAGTATTTT.

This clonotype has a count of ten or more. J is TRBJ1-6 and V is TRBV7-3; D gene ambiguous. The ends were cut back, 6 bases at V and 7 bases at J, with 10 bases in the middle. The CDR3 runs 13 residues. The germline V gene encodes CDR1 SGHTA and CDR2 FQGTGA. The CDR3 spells CASRRSGNSPLHF. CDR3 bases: TGTGCCAGCAGGCGCAGTGGGAATTCACCCCTCCACTTT.

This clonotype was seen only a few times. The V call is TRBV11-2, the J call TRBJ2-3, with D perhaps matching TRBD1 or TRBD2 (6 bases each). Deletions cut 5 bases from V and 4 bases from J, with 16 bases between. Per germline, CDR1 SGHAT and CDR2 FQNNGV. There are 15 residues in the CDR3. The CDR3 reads CASSPSPRGPDTQYF. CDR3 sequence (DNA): TGTGCCAGCAGCCCCAGCCCCCGGGGGCCAGATACGCAGTATTTT. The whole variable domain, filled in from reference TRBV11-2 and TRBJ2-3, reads EAGVAQSPRYKIIEKRQSVAFWCNPISGHATLYWYQQILGQGPKLLIQFQNNGVVDDSQLPKDRFSAERLKGVDSTLKIQPAKLEDSAVYLCASSPSPRGPDTQYFGPGTRLTVL.

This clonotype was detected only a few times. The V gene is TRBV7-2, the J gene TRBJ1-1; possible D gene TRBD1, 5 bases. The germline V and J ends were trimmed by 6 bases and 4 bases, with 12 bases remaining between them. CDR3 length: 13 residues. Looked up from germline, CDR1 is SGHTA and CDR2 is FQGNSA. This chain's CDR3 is CASRRGLTTEAFF. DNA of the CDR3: TGTGCCAGCAGGAGGGGACTTACCACTGAAGCTTTCTTT.

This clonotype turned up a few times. The CDR3 bases are TGTGCCAGCAGCGTAGGGGGGCGCGGGTCTAATGAGCAGTTCTTC. Encoded protein: CASSVGGRGSNEQFF. This sequence joins TRBV9 and TRBJ2-1, with D tentatively TRBD1 (6 bases). Germline CDR1 is SGDLS and CDR2 is YYNGEE. CDR3 length: 15 amino acids. Trimming took 0 bases from V and 7 from J, leaving 14 bases between them.

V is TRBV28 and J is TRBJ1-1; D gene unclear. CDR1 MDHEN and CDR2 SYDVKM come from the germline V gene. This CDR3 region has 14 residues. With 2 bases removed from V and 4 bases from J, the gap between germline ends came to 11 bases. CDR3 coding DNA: TGTGCCAGCAGTTTAACTAGGGTTAGCACTGAAGCTTTCTTT. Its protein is CASSLTRVSTEAFF.

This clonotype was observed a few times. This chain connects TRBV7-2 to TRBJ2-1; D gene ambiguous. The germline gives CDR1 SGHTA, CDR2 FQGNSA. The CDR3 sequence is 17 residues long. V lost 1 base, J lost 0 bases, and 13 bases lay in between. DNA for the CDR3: TGTGCCAGCAGCTTAGATGCCAGGCCAAGCTCCTACAATGAGCAGTTCTTC. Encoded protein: CASSLDARPSSYNEQFF.

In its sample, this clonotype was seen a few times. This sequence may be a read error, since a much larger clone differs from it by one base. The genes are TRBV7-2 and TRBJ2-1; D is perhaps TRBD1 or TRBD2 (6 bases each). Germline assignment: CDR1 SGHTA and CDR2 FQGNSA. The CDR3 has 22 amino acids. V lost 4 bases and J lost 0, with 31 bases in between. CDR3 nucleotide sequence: TGTGCCAGCAGCTCCAGACAGGCAAGTCGAGCGGGTTCACGGGCCTCCTACAATGAGCAGTTCTTC. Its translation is CASSSRQASRAGSRASYNEQFF.

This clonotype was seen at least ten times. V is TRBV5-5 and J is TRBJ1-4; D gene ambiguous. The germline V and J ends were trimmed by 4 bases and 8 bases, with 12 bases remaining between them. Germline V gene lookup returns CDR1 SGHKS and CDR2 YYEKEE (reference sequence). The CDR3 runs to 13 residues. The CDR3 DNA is TGTGCCAGCAGCCCTCAACCAAGAGAAAAACTGTTTTTT. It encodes CASSPQPREKLFF. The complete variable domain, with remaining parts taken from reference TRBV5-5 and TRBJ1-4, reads DAGVTQSPTHLIKTRGQQVTLRCSPISGHKSVSWYQQVLGQGPQFIFQYYEKEERGRGNFPDRFSARQFPNYSSELNVNALLLGDSALYLCASSPQPREKLFFGSGTQLSVL.

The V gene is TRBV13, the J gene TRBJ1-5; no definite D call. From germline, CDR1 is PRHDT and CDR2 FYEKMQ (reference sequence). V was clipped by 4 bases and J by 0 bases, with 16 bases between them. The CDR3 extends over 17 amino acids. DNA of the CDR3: TGTGCCAGCAGCTCGGAGGGCTCGGAACCTAGCAATCAGCCCCAGCATTTT. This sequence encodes CASSSEGSEPSNQPQHF.